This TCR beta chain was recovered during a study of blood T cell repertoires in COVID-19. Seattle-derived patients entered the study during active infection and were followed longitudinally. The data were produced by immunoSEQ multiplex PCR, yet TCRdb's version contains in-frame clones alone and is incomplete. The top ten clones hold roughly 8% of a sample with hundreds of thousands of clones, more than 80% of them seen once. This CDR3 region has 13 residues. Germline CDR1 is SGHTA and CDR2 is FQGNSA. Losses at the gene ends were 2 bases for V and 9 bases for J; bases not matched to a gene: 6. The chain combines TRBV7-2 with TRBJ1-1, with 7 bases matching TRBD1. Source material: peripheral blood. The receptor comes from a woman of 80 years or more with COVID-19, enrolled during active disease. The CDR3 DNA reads TGTGCCAGCAGCTTAAGACAGGGCACCCAAGCTTTCTTT. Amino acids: CASSLRQGTQAFF.